Listed below are T cell receptor beta chains from one sample, sequenced in a study of control samples from healthy donors and cancer patients. TCRdb keeps only in-frame clones here, not all; method: immunoSEQ multiplex PCR. The table has roughly 160,000 clones, almost 90% seen once. The sequencing input was blood. These receptors all come from a woman in her thirties in good health. Each CDR3 is given with its conserved first and last residue. D genes are given only for firm matches. Part of the rows lack a size; the others show once, few, many or a class for expanded clones.

v_gene: TRBV11-2; d_gene: -; j_gene: TRBJ2-2; abundance: -; CDR3aa: CASSLGGGLYLITGELFF; CDR3nt: TGTGCCAGCAGCTTAGGAGGCGGGCTCTACCTTATCACCGGGGAGCTGTTTTTT
v_gene: TRBV6-1; d_gene: -; j_gene: TRBJ1-2; abundance: -; CDR3aa: CASSEDGSPFYGYTF; CDR3nt: TGTGCCAGCAGTGAAGACGGGTCGCCGTTCTATGGCTACACCTTC
v_gene: TRBV29-1; d_gene: TRBD2; j_gene: TRBJ2-5; abundance: -; CDR3aa: CSVGLAGGWRQETQYF; CDR3nt: TGCAGCGTCGGACTAGCGGGGGGCTGGAGACAAGAGACCCAGTACTTC
v_gene: TRBV7-2; d_gene: -; j_gene: TRBJ1-1; abundance: -; CDR3aa: CASSPAGVTEAFF; CDR3nt: TGTGCCAGCAGCCCAGCGGGGGTCACTGAAGCTTTCTTT
v_gene: TRBV6-5; d_gene: -; j_gene: TRBJ1-2; abundance: once; CDR3aa: CASRGELGRNYGYTF; CDR3nt: TGTGCCAGCAGGGGGGAGTTAGGGCGCAACTATGGCTACACCTTC
v_gene: TRBV2; d_gene: TRBD1; j_gene: TRBJ1-5; abundance: once; CDR3aa: CASNYGQGDQPQHF; CDR3nt: TGTGCCAGCAACTACGGACAGGGCGATCAGCCCCAGCATTTT
v_gene: TRBV5-1; d_gene: -; j_gene: TRBJ1-2; abundance: -; CDR3aa: CASSLEGSGYTF; CDR3nt: TGCGCCAGCAGCTTGGAGGGGAGTGGCTACACCTTC
v_gene: TRBV6-6; d_gene: TRBD1; j_gene: TRBJ2-5; abundance: -; CDR3aa: CASSRNRGTGGEETQYF; CDR3nt: TGTGCCAGCAGTCGAAATAGGGGGACAGGGGGCGAGGAGACCCAGTACTTC
v_gene: TRBV5-1; d_gene: TRBD2; j_gene: TRBJ2-5; abundance: -; CDR3aa: CASRSGSGSTQEETQYF; CDR3nt: TGCGCCAGTCGGTCGGGTAGCGGGAGTACTCAGGAAGAGACCCAGTACTTC
v_gene: TRBV6-4; d_gene: TRBD2; j_gene: TRBJ2-3; abundance: few; CDR3aa: CASSSESGGAGTQYF; CDR3nt: TGTGCCAGCAGTAGTGAAAGCGGGGGGGCCGGTACGCAGTATTTT
v_gene: TRBV30; d_gene: -; j_gene: TRBJ2-2; abundance: -; CDR3aa: CAWSQTGELFF; CDR3nt: TGTGCCTGGAGTCAAACCGGGGAGCTGTTTTTT
v_gene: TRBV25-1; d_gene: -; j_gene: TRBJ1-6; abundance: -; CDR3aa: CASSDGEYQSPLHF; CDR3nt: TGTGCCAGCAGTGATGGGGAGTACCAATCACCCCTCCACTTT
v_gene: TRBV5-1; d_gene: TRBD1; j_gene: TRBJ1-1; abundance: -; CDR3aa: CASSGQGFTEAFF; CDR3nt: TGCGCCAGCAGCGGACAGGGTTTCACTGAAGCTTTCTTT
v_gene: TRBV14; d_gene: TRBD2; j_gene: TRBJ2-1; abundance: -; CDR3aa: CASSQGFRLARGHEQFF; CDR3nt: TGTGCCAGCAGCCAAGGCTTCAGACTAGCGCGGGGGCATGAGCAGTTCTTC
v_gene: TRBV7-8; d_gene: -; j_gene: TRBJ1-1; abundance: -; CDR3aa: CASSTYGGGNTEAFF; CDR3nt: TGTGCCAGCAGTACCTACGGGGGGGGTAACACTGAAGCTTTCTTT
v_gene: TRBV10-2; d_gene: -; j_gene: TRBJ2-7; abundance: -; CDR3aa: CASRDPEDEQYF; CDR3nt: TGCGCCAGCAGGGACCCCGAGGACGAGCAGTACTTC